This T cell receptor beta chain was identified in a study of identical twins (dated by TCRdb to the mid-2010s). Turning to the overall study: To test whether fetal clonotypes persist, this study deep-sequenced TCR alpha and beta repertoires from monozygotic twins, from unrelated adults of various ages, and from cord blood. To rule out contamination, the twin experiments were replicated at different times with different library preparation protocols. Points the paper makes about the study in general: Because the same donors could not be followed over many years, conclusions were based on cross-sectional statistical analysis. Abundant cord blood beta clonotypes carried fewer insertions; young adult naive repertoires showed a weaker similar trend, while memory repertoires showed none. Excess twin sharing in beta out-of-frame sequences was weaker because fewer shared sequences lowered the signal-to-noise ratio. Zero-insertion analyses could be partly confounded by invariant T cells such as MAIT and iNKT, although diverse VJ usage argued against such confounding for most clonotypes. In monozygotic twins, out-of-frame TCR alpha sharing was systematically underestimated by recombination models, although the models agreed with sharing between unrelated individuals. Compared with coincidental sharing between unrelated individuals, an excess of low generation-probability sequences was observed among out-of-frame TCR alpha sequences shared between twins.

From a lookup of the germline V gene, CDR1 and CDR2 are MNHNS and SASEGT. A distance of 7 bases separates the germline ends of V and J, which lose 1 base and 0 bases respectively. The CDR3, from cysteine to phenylalanine, totals 15 residues. Just CDR3 DNA is preserved here, 45 bases in frame from base 1. The receptor library was made with 5' RACE. The run used an Illumina HiSeq 2000. Template switching introduced a universal primer binding site; the final cDNA contained a unique molecular identifier, enabling accurate counting of TCR cDNA molecules. Specific primers in the conserved constant-segment region were used to synthesize first-strand cDNA for the TCR alpha and beta chains. Each cDNA library was double barcoded, with a SMART-Mk sample barcode plus Illumina barcodes, to control for contamination. TruSeq adapter sequences and Illumina sample barcodes were added in two successive PCR steps. TCR alpha and beta cDNA libraries were sequenced on the Illumina HiSeq platform with custom primers. On the authors' methods: Unique molecular identifiers were extracted from raw reads with MiGEC, and CDR3 positions were determined with MiXCR. Recombination models were inferred per individual with the repgenHMM and IGoR tools using an EM algorithm. Shared clonotypes were analyzed with the tcR package in R, and sharing was normalized by the product of cloneset sizes. To study raw recombination without the effects of thymic and clonal selection, out-of-frame nonproductive sequences were analyzed. TCRdb itself trimmed the public reads at Q25 with fastp, ran MiXCR and retained productive beta chains. Each CDR3 protein gets just one entry, which takes the most common genes and DNA from the rows behind it. These V and J calls originate from TCRdb's pipeline instead of the authors' own analysis. Present in this sample are around 650,000 distinct CDR3 sequences, about 7% of which were seen just once. 1.6% of the sample belongs to the ten largest clones.

Every donor was a healthy Caucasian. Three pairs of female monozygotic twins, all aged about 18 to 29 years, were included in the twin cohort. Peripheral blood mononuclear cells were used as the source from which RNA for TCR libraries was isolated. This clonotype was detected only a few times. Its antigen is unknown. No much larger clonotype is one base removed from it; base qualities were not supplied. This sample was shared with a second study, whose subject was yellow fever vaccine responses in identical twins. The second study's paper adds: According to the authors, in identical twins the way T cells responded to vaccination appeared partly convergent and partly personalized. Focusing on identical twins, the study followed the T cell clones that responded to the vaccine, and did so with precision.

The chain uses TRBV6-1 and TRBJ2-1; no D gene call is confident. The origin of this receptor is a woman between 18 and 30 years old in good health. The sample consisted of PBMCs. The CDR3 region reads CASSEEESSYNEQFF. The bases read TGTGCCAGCAGTGAAGAAGAGAGCTCCTACAATGAGCAGTTCTTC.